Sequencing of this TCR beta chain was carried out in a study of cytotoxic CD8 clonotypes in ibrutinib-treated CLL. Study context: The samples contained a few hundred thousand productive templates on average. They also contained an average of about 91,000 productive rearrangements.

The intended depth for sequencing was 1 in 200,000 to 1 in 1 million T cells. Generated by immunoSEQ multiplex PCR, the TCRdb table keeps only in-frame clones and is missing some. The data show 300,000 to 400,000 clones, about 64% seen once. After removal of 5 bases from V and 0 bases from J, the junction contained 7 bases not matched to a gene. This CDR3 has 16 residues. Germline assignment: CDR1 SGHNT and CDR2 YYREEE (reference sequence). This chain uses TRBV5-4 with TRBJ2-5; 10 positions match TRBD2. Sequencing used PBMCs, obtained after 36 months of ibrutinib treatment. This receptor was identified in a human donor with chronic lymphocytic leukemia. The CDR3 protein is CASRSSGGHYQETQYF. In nucleotides, the CDR3 is TGTGCCAGCAGATCTAGCGGGGGCCATTACCAAGAGACCCAGTACTTC.